Sequencing of this TCR beta chain was carried out in a study of blood T cell repertoires in COVID-19. Study in general: T cells, B-cell-depleted T cells, or PBMCs supplied cDNA or gDNA.

This clone was observed a few times. The CDR3 loop spans 15 amino acids. V lost 2 bases, J lost 5 bases, and 10 bases lay in between. Germline assignment: CDR1 MNHEY and CDR2 SMNVEV (reference sequence). How the authors handled the data: How many nucleated cells were present was estimated from reference gene primer amplification. Method: immunoSEQ multiplex PCR; TCRdb's copy keeps in-frame clones and lacks some. V and J calls and clone size are those listed in that table; D and trimming were worked out from the DNA. Here the sample spans 120,000 or so clones, nearly 90% being singletons. The sequencing sample was made of peripheral blood. The receptor was derived from an elderly woman with acute or convalescent COVID-19. The V gene is TRBV27, the J gene TRBJ1-6, with unresolved D. The CDR3 is CASSLHGGNNSPLHF. CDR3 nucleotides: TGTGCCAGCAGTTTACATGGCGGCAATAATTCACCCCTCCACTTT.